This TCR beta chain comes out of a study of identical twins. The germline CDR1 and CDR2 sequences are KGHSH and LQKENI. The CDR3 loop spans 18 amino acids. Trimming removed 2 bases from V and 12 bases from J, with 29 bases in between. With template switching, a universal primer site was added, and the cDNA carried unique molecular identifiers. TCRdb ran MiXCR on the 5' RACE reads and lists one entry per CDR3 protein. Of under 500,000 distinct CDR3 sequences listed, roughly an eighth are singletons. This clonotype was seen once. Its target is not known. Whole-study findings and limits: Its conclusions, products of cross-sectional statistical analysis, did not come from following the same donors. For out-of-frame beta sequences, excess twin sharing was weaker.

These same data were also listed under a study on yellow fever vaccine responses in identical twins.

The sample consisted of CD4+ T cells sorted from blood. The chain couples TRBV18 to TRBJ2-1; maybe TRBD1 (5 bases). This clonotype was obtained from a woman aged 18-29 years in good health. The CDR3 region has the DNA TGTGCCAGCTCACCAACTGTGCAGGGAATATTCTCAGGGTATGGGCAGTTCTTC. Translation gives CASSPTVQGIFSGYGQFF. The full variable domain, rest sourced from reference TRBV18 and TRBJ2-1, is NAGVMQNPRHLVRRRGQEARLRCSPMKGHSHVYWYRQLPEEGLKFMVYLQKENIIDESGMPKERFSAEFPKEGPSILRIQQVVRGDSAAYFCASSPTVQGIFSGYGQFFGPGTRLTVL.